This T cell receptor (beta chain) stems from a study of blood T cell repertoires in COVID-19. Here immunoSEQ multiplex PCR was the method, and the copy in TCRdb shows in-frame clones only, minus some. Of a few hundred thousand clones in the sample, around 90% were seen once. Germline lookup yields CDR1 MDHEN and CDR2 SYDVKM. The V end lost 3 bases, the J end lost 7 bases, and 21 bases lay between the germline ends. The CDR3 spans 16 residues. This clone was detected once. This chain links TRBV28 with TRBJ1-2, with D tentatively TRBD1 (6 bases). The TCR comes from a woman in her 30s who had recovered from COVID-19. Sample: PBMCs or T cells enriched from blood (not recorded which). The CDR3 region has the DNA TGTGCCAGCAGTTTCCGTTGGACAGCTTTTTTAGTTGGCTACACCTTC. Its protein is CASSFRWTAFLVGYTF.